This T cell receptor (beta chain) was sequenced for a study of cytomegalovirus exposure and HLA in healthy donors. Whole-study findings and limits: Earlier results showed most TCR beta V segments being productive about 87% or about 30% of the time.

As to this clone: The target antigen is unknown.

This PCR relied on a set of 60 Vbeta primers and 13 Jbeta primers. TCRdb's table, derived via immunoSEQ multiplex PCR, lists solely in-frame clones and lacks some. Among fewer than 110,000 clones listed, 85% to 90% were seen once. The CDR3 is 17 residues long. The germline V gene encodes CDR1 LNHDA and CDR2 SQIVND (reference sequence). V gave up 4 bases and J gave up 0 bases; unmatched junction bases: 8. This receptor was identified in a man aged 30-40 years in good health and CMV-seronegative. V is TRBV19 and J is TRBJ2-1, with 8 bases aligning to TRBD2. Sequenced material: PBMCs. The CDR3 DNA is TGTGCCAGTAGTAGCGACTACGGGGGGGTCTCCTACAATGAGCAGTTCTTC. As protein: CASSSDYGGVSYNEQFF. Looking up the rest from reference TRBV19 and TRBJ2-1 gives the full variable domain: DGGITQSPKYLFRKEGQNVTLSCEQNLNHDAMYWYRQDPGQGLRLIYYSQIVNDFQKGDIAEGYSVSREKKESFPLTVTSAQKNPTAFYLCASSSDYGGVSYNEQFFGPGTRLTVL.